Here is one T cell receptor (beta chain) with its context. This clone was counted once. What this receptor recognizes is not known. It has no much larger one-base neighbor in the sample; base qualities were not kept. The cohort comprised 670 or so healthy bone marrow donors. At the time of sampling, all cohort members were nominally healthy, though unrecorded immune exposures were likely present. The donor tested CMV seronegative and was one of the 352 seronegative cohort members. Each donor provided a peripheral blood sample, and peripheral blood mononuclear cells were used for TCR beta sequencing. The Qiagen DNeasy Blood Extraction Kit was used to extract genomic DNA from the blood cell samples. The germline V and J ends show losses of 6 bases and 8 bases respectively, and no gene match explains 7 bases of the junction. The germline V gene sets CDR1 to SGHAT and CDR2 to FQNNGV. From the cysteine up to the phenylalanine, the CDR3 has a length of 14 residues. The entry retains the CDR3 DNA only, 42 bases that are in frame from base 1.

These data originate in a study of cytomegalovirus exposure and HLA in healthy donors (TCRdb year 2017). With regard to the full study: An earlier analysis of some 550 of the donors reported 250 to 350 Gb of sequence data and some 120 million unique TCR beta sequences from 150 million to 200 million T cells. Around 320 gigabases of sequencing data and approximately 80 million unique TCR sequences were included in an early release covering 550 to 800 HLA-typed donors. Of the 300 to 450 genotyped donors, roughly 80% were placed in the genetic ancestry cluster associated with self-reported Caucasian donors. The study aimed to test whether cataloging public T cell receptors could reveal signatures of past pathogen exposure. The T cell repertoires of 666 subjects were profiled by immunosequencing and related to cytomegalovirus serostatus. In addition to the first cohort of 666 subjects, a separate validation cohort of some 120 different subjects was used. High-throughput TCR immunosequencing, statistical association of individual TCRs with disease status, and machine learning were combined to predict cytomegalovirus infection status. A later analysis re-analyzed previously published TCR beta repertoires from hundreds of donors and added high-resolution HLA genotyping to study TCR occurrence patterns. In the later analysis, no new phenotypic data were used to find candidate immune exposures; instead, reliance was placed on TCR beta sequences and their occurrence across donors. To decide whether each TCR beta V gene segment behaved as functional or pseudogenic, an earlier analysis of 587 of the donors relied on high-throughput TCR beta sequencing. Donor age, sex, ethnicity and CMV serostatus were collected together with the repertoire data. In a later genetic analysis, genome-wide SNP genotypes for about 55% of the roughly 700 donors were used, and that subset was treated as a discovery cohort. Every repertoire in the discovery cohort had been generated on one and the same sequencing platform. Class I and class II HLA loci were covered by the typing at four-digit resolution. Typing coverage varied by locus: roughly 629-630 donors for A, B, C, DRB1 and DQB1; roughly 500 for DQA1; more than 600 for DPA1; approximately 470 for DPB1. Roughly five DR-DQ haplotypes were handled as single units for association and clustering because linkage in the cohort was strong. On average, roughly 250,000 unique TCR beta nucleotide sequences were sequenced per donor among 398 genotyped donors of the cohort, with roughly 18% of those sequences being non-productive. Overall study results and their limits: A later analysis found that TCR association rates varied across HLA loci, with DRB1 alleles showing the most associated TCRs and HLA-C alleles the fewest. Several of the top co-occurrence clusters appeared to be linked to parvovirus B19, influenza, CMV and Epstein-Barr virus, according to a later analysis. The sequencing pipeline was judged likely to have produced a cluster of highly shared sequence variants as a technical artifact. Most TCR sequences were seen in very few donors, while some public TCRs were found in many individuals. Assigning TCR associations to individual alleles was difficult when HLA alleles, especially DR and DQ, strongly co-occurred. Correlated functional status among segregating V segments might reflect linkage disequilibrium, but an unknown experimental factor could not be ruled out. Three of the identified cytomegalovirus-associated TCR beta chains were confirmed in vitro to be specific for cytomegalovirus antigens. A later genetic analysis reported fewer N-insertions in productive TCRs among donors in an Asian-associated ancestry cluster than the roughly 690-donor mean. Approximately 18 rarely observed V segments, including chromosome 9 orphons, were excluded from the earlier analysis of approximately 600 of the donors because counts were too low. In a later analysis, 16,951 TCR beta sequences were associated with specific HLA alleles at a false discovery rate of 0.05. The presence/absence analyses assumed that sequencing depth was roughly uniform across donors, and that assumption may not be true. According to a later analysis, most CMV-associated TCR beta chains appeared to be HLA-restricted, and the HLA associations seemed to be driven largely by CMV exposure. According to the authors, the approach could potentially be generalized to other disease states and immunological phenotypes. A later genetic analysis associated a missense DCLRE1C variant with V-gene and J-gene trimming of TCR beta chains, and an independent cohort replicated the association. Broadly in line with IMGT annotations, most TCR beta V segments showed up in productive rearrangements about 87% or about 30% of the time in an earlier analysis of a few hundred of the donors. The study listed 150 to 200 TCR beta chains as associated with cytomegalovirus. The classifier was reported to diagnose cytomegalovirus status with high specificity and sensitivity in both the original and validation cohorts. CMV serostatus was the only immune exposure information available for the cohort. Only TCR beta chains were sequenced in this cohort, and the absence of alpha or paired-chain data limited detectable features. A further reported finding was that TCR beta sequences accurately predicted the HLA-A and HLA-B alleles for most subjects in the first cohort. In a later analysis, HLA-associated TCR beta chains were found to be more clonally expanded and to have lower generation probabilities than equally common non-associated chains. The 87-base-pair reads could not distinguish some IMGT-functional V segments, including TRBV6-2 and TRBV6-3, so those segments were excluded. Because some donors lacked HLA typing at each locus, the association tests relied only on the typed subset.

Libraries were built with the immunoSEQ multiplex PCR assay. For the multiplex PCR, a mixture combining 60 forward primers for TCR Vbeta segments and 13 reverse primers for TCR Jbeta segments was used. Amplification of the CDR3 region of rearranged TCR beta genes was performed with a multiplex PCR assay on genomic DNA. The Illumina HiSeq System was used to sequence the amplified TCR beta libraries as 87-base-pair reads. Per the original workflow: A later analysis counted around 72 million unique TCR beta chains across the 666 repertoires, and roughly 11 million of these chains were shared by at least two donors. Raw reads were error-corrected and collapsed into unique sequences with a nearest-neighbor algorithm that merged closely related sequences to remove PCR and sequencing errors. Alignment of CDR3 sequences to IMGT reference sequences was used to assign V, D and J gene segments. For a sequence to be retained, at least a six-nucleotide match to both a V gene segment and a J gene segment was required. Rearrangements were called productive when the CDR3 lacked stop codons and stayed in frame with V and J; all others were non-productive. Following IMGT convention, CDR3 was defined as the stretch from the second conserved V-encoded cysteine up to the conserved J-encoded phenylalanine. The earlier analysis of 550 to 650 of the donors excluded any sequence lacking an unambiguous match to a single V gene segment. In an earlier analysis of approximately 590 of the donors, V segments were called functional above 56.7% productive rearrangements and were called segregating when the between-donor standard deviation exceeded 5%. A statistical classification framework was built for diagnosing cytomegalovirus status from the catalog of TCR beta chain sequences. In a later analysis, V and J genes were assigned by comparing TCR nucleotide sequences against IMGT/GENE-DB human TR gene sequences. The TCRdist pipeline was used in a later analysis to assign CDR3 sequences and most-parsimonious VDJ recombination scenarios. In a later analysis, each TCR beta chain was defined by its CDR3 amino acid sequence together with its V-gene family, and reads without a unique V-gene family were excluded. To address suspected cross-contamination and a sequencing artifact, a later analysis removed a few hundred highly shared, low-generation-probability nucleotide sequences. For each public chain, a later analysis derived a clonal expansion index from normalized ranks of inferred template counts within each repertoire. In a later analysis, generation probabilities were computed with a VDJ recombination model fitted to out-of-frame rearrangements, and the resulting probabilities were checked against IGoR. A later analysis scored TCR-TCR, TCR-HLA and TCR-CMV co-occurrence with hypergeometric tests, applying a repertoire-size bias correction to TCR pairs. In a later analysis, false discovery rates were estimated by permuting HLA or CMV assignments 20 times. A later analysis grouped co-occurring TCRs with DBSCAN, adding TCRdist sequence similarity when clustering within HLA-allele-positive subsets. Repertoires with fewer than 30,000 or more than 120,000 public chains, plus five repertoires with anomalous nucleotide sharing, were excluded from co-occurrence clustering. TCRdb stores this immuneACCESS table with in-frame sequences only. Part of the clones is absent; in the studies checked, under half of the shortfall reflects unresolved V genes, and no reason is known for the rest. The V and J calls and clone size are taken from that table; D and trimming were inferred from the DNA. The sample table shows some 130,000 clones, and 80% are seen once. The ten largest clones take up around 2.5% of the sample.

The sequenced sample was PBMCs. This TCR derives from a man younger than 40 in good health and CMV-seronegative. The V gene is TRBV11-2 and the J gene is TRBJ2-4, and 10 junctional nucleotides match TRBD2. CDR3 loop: CASRNRAGGDIQYF. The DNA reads TGTGCCAGCAGAAATAGAGCGGGAGGGGACATTCAGTACTTC.